The 24 T cell receptor beta chains listed next were all sequenced from one sample in a study of identical twins. TCRdb re-called the 5' RACE reads with MiXCR, one entry per CDR3 protein. This table holds roughly 720,000 distinct CDR3 sequences, roughly 18% found once. This sample was also put to use in a study of T cells expressing NK-cell markers.

Sample: PBMCs. The receptors derive from a woman aged 18-35 years in good health.

The chain is built from TRBV6-2 or TRBV6-3 and TRBJ2-7, with D unclear. V dropped 5 bases and J dropped 5 bases, with 13 bases sitting between them. The CDR3 runs 13 residues. The germline V gene encodes CDR1 MNHEY and CDR2 SVGEGT. CDR3 sequence: CASSAYRVHEQYF. The CDR3 bases are TGTGCCAGCAGTGCCTACAGAGTCCACGAGCAGTACTTC.

This chain uses TRBV20-1 with TRBJ2-1, with D tentatively TRBD1 or TRBD2 (5 bases each). The CDR3 length is 15 residues. Germline CDR1 is DFQATT and CDR2 is SNEGSKA (reference sequence). V gave up 1 base and J gave up 3 bases, with 13 bases separating them. CDR3 region: CSARGDGGYYNEQFF. The CDR3 DNA reads TGCAGTGCTAGAGGGGATGGGGGTTACTACAATGAGCAGTTCTTC.

The J gene is TRBJ2-3, the V gene TRBV3-1, with D unresolved. Between the trimmed V and J ends, which lost 0 bases and 5 bases, there was a span of 6 bases. Germline V gives CDR1 LGHDT, CDR2 YNNKEL (reference sequence). The CDR3 contains 13 residues. The CDR3 DNA sequence: TGTGCCAGCAGCCAAGAAGGGAAAGATACGCAGTATTTT. It is translated as CASSQEGKDTQYF.

This clonotype appeared many times. J is TRBJ2-5 and V is TRBV12-3 or TRBV12-4, with 10 bases identical to TRBD2. The CDR3 runs to 15 residues. Trimming took 5 bases from V and 2 from J; bases not matched to a gene: 5. The CDR3 nucleotides are TGTGCCAGCAGTGCGGGGACTAGCGATCAAGAGACCCAGTACTTC. The encoded protein is CASSAGTSDQETQYF.

The chain joins TRBV9 to TRBJ1-6; a possible D gene is TRBD1 (5 bases). This CDR3 has 15 amino acids. The V gene's germline CDR1 is SGDLS and CDR2 YYNGEE. V lost 3 bases, J lost 4 bases, and 11 bases lay in between. The CDR3 nucleotides read TGTGCCAGCAGCGCCCGACAGTCGTATAATTCACCCCTCCACTTT. It codes for CASSARQSYNSPLHF. Looking up the rest from reference TRBV9 and TRBJ1-6 gives the full variable domain: DSGVTQTPKHLITATGQRVTLRCSPRSGDLSVYWYQQSLDQGLQFLIQYYNGEERAKGNILERFSAQQFPDLHSELNLSSLELGDSALYFCASSARQSYNSPLHFGNGTRLTVT.

This clonotype was observed a few times. V is TRBV5-1 and J is TRBJ2-1; 12 positions match TRBD1. CDR1 and CDR2 (germline): SGHRS, YFSETQ. The V gene end was trimmed by 4 bases and the J gene end by 6 bases; junction bases not matched to a gene: 5. There are 15 residues in the CDR3. The CDR3 sequence: CASSQGQGASNEQFF. As DNA, the CDR3 is TGCGCCAGCAGCCAGGGACAGGGGGCCTCCAATGAGCAGTTCTTC.

The chain joins TRBV29-1 to TRBJ2-7; TRBD1 aligns across 10 bases. Germline-derived CDR1 and CDR2 are SQVTM and ANQGSEA. Trimming at V came to 1 base and at J to 3 bases, leaving 9 bases not matched to a gene. This CDR3 is 16 amino acids long. This chain's CDR3 is CSVEVLGDRGYYEQYF. Here the CDR3 DNA reads TGCAGCGTTGAAGTCTTAGGGGACAGGGGCTACTACGAGCAGTACTTC.

This chain uses TRBV20-1 with TRBJ2-7; 7 bases fit TRBD2. Trimming removed 6 bases from V and 6 bases from J; junction bases left unmatched: 11. Germline lookup yields CDR1 DFQATT and CDR2 SNEGSKA (reference sequence). The CDR3 runs to 13 residues. CDR3 bases: TGCAGTGCCAGAACCGGGACTATAGGCGAGCAGTACTTC. Protein sequence: CSARTGTIGEQYF.

This clonotype appeared a few times. J is TRBJ2-2 and V is TRBV12-3 or TRBV12-4; no definite D call. Trimming stripped 4 bases from V and 0 bases from J, with 9 bases between. This CDR3 contains 15 residues. The CDR3 DNA sequence: TGTGCCAGCAGTTATCCCTACGCGAACACCGGGGAGCTGTTTTTT. It yields the protein CASSYPYANTGELFF.

The chain couples TRBV3-1 to TRBJ2-1; 7 bases line up with TRBD2. This CDR3 comprises 15 residues. V was pared by 1 base and J by 7 bases, with 7 bases of the junction left unmatched. CDR1 LGHDT and CDR2 YNNKEL come from the germline V gene (reference sequence). DNA for the CDR3: TGTGCCAGCAGCCAAGGACTAGCAGCGGGGAATGAGCAGTTCTTC. Translation gives CASSQGLAAGNEQFF.

The sample holds a few counts of this clonotype. The J gene is TRBJ2-7, the V gene TRBV7-8, with TRBD2 matching 8 bases. From germline, CDR1 is SGHVS and CDR2 FQNEAQ. The CDR3 consists of 17 residues. Unmatched junction bases numbered 10, after V lost 1 base and J lost 2 bases. CDR3 amino acids: CASSLDGAGGVTYEQYF. CDR3 sequence (DNA): TGTGCCAGCAGCTTAGACGGGGCGGGAGGTGTTACCTACGAGCAGTACTTC.

The chain has TRBV7-2 and TRBJ2-1, with D uncertain. The V end lost 4 bases, the J end lost 3 bases, and 7 bases lay between the germline ends. CDR1 SGHTA and CDR2 FQGNSA come from the germline V gene. This CDR3 comprises 13 residues. The CDR3 sequence: CASSSFIYNEQFF. DNA for the CDR3: TGTGCCAGCAGCTCGTTCATCTACAATGAGCAGTTCTTC.

This clonotype was detected only a few times. The junction does not match germline at one end; this may be a read error. V and J are TRBV7-7 and TRBJ1-6; D unclear. There are 15 residues in the CDR3. CDR1 is SSHAT and CDR2 is FNYEAQ in the germline V gene (reference sequence). The CDR3 DNA reads TGTGCTAGCAGCCGAACCCCTTTGACGTATTCACCCCTCCACTTT. Encoded protein: CASSRTPLTYSPLHF.

The chain carries TRBV6-2 or TRBV6-3 and TRBJ2-1, with 12 bases that match TRBD2. The germline gives CDR1 MNHEY, CDR2 SVGEGT. Germline trimming cut 5 bases from V and 7 bases from J; bases unmatched to any gene: 9. There are 16 residues in the CDR3. For the CDR3, the DNA is TGTGCCAGCAGTCCCCTAGCGGGAGGGCCACGGAATGAGCAGTTCTTC. Protein: CASSPLAGGPRNEQFF.

This clonotype has a handful of counts. This chain joins TRBV12-3 or TRBV12-4 and TRBJ2-1; D ambiguous. V was trimmed by 5 bases and J by 6 bases, leaving 14 bases between them. CDR3 length: 14 amino acids. CDR3 sequence: CASSLLRSLNEQFF. CDR3 nucleotides: TGTGCCAGCAGTCTCCTGAGGAGCCTCAATGAGCAGTTCTTC.

The chain uses TRBV5-1 and TRBJ1-4; possibly TRBD1 for D (5 bases). Germline loops: CDR1 SGHRS, CDR2 YFSETQ. The CDR3 has 15 residues. The germline V and J ends were trimmed by 3 bases and 4 bases, with 13 bases remaining between them. The CDR3 nucleotides are TGCGCCAGCAGCTCCTCCAGAGGGGATAATGAAAAACTGTTTTTT. This sequence encodes CASSSSRGDNEKLFF.

The chain links TRBV10-3 to TRBJ2-5, with D possibly called TRBD1 or TRBD2 (5 bases each). Germline CDR1 reads ENHRY; CDR2 reads SYGVKD. There are 14 residues in the CDR3. With 3 bases removed from V and 4 bases from J, the gap between germline ends came to 12 bases. Here the CDR3 DNA reads TGTGCCATCAGTGATGGGTCAGGGAGAGAGACCCAGTACTTC. Protein product: CAISDGSGRETQYF.

The CDR3 sequence: CASNLGQGDQPQHF. The CDR3 DNA sequence: TGTGCCAGCAACCTGGGACAGGGAGATCAGCCCCAGCATTTT. The rearrangement uses TRBV12-3 or TRBV12-4 and TRBJ1-5; TRBD1 matches at 9 bases. Trimming took 7 bases from V and 5 from J; bases not matched to a gene: 6. The CDR3 has 14 residues.

This clonotype was observed a handful of times. The chain is built from TRBV7-9 and TRBJ2-5; unclear D gene. The V end lost 2 bases, the J end lost 3 bases, and 10 bases lay between the germline ends. Germline CDR1 reads SEHNR; CDR2 reads FQNEAQ (reference sequence). CDR3 size: 14 residues. Here the CDR3 reads CASSLMLGKETQYF. The CDR3 nucleotides are TGTGCCAGCAGCTTAATGCTGGGGAAAGAGACCCAGTACTTC.

The chain joins TRBV9 to TRBJ2-2, with 8 nucleotides matching TRBD2. The CDR3 runs 16 residues. Per the germline V gene, CDR1 is SGDLS and CDR2 is YYNGEE. Trimming cost V 3 bases and J 2 bases; bases outside gene matches: 6. CDR3 DNA: TGTGCCAGCAGCGCCTGGCGGGGGGCCAACACCGGGGAGCTGTTTTTT. Its protein product is CASSAWRGANTGELFF.

The V gene is TRBV15, the J gene TRBJ2-5; 9 nucleotides align to TRBD1. The CDR3 totals 16 residues. After removal of 3 bases from V and 4 bases from J, the junction contained 9 bases not matched to a gene. Germline values: CDR1 LNHNV, CDR2 YYDKDF (reference sequence). This CDR3 reads CATSSPGGQGRETQYF. The DNA of the CDR3 is TGTGCCACCAGCAGCCCCGGGGGACAGGGACGAGAGACCCAGTACTTC.

The chain joins TRBV20-1 to TRBJ2-7; D is perhaps TRBD2 (6 bases). V dropped 7 bases and J dropped 2 bases, with 27 bases sitting between them. The CDR3 has 17 residues. CDR1 and CDR2 (germline): DFQATT, SNEGSKA (reference sequence). The CDR3 DNA follows: TGCAGTGATCCGCTAGCTGGGGGTTGCGGGACGGCCTACGAGCAGTACTTC. Protein product: CSDPLAGGCGTAYEQYF.

The chain carries TRBV5-1 and TRBJ2-5, with 11 bases that match TRBD2. In germline, CDR1 is SGHRS, CDR2 YFSETQ. The CDR3 loop spans 14 amino acids. V shed 6 bases, J shed 4 bases, and the junction held 5 bases outside the gene matches. This CDR3 is CASMPSGGRETQYF. CDR3 DNA: TGCGCCAGCATGCCTAGCGGGGGGCGAGAGACCCAGTACTTC.

This clonotype was recorded a few times. The V call is TRBV27, the J call TRBJ1-1; 7 nucleotides line up with TRBD1. This CDR3 has 14 amino acids. Germline V gene data show CDR1 as MNHEY and CDR2 as SMNVEV (reference sequence). Trimming cost V 7 bases and J 1 base; bases outside gene matches: 6. The CDR3 loop reads CASKARDRNTEAFF. The CDR3 coding sequence is TGTGCCAGCAAAGCGCGGGACAGGAACACTGAAGCTTTCTTT.